The T cell receptor (beta chain) under discussion was sequenced for a study of CD8+CD57+ T cells in acquired aplastic anemia. Whole-study context: DNA from sorted CD4+ and CD8+ cells averaged roughly 3.2 ug.

This clonotype was counted only a few times. Its antigen is as yet unknown. CDR3 and TCR beta VDJ profiling relied on genomic DNA as the template. MiXCR, applied by TCRdb to the reads, yields one record per CDR3 protein. The profile covers roughly 250,000 distinct CDR3 sequences, with more than 45% appearing a single time and 6.5% to 10% taken by the ten largest. Patients sequenced had flow cytometry evidence of CD8+CD57+ cell expansion. Findings and caveats of the study: Some 31 sequences, all CD8+ CDR3, were shared between patients and controls.

Sequenced: sorted CD4+, CD8+, or CD8+CD57+ T cells (not recorded which) from PBMCs. The receptor's source is a human donor with aplastic anemia.

DNA of the CDR3: TGTGCCAGCGGCCTAGCGGGTTTCACCGGGGAGCTGTTTTTT. It encodes CASGLAGFTGELFF. The rearrangement joins TRBV28 to TRBJ2-2, with TRBD2 identical over 8 bases. The germline gives CDR1 MDHEN, CDR2 SYDVKM. There are 14 residues in the CDR3. Losses at the gene ends were 8 bases for V and 4 bases for J; bases not matched to a gene: 6.